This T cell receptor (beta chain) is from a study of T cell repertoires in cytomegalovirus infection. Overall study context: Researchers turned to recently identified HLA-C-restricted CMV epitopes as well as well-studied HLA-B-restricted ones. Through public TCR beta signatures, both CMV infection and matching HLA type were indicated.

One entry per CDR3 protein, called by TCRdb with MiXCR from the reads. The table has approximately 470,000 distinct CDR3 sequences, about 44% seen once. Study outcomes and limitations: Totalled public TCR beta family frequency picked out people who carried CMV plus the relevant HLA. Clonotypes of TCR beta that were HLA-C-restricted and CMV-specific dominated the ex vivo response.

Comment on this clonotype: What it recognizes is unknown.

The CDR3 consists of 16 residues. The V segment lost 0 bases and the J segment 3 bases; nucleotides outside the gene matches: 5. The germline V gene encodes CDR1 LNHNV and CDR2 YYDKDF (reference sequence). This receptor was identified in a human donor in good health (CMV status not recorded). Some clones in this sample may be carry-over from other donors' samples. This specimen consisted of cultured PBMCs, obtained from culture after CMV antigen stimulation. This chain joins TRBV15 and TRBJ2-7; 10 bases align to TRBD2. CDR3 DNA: TGTGCCACCAGCAGAGATCTGGCTAGCGGGAGCTACGAGCAGTACTTC. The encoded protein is CATSRDLASGSYEQYF.